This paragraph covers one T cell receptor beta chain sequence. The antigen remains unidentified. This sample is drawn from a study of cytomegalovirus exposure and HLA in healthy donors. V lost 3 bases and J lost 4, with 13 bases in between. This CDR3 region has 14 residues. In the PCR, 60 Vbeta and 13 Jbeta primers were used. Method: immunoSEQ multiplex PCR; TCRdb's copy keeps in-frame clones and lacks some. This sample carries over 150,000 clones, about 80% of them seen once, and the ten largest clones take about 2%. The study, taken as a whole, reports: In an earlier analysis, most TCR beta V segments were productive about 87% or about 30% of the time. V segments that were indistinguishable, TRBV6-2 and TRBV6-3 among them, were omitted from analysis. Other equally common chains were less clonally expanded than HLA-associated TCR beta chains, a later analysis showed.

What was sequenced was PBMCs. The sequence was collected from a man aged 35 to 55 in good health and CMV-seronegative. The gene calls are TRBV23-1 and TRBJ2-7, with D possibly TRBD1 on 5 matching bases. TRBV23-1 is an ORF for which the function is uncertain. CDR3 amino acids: CASSHPDRLYEQYF. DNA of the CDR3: TGCGCCAGCAGTCATCCCGACAGACTTTACGAGCAGTACTTC.